This TCR beta chain was observed in a study of T-cell reconstitution after alpha-beta-depleted transplantation in children. This clonotype was counted a few times. During its preparation, the TCRbeta library received unique molecular identifiers. TCRdb ran MiXCR on the PCR reads and lists one entry per CDR3 protein. The repertoire holds about 640,000 distinct CDR3 sequences, with over 15% as singletons. Trimming removed 6 bases at V and 6 bases at J, with 15 bases between. The CDR3 contains 14 residues. The V call is TRBV12-3 or TRBV12-4, the J call TRBJ1-5; perhaps TRBD1 as D (6 bases). The TCR sequence derives from a human donor who donated a stem cell graft to a child with acute myeloid leukemia. Sequencing used PBMCs from the stem cell graft donor, obtained from the stem cell graft. As DNA, the CDR3 is TGTGCCAGCAGCCCTGTGGGGGCAGGTCAGCCCCAGCATTTT. Translated, it gives CASSPVGAGQPQHF.